A selection of T cell receptor beta chains follows, all from one sample in a study of CD8+ T cells in alopecia areata. Profiled with immunoSEQ multiplex PCR; TCRdb holds only in-frame clones, not every one. The sample yields about 200,000 clones, 50% to 60% seen once. Sequencing was performed on CD4+ T cells sorted from blood, taken at week 4, from a patient treated with tofacitinib. These receptors all come from a human donor with alopecia areata. The CDR3 runs from the conserved cysteine through the conserved F or W. Fields, in order: D gene, V gene, J gene, clone size, CDR3 protein, CDR3 DNA. The D gene is left open where the match is weak. The size entry is marked missing in some rows and otherwise reads once, few, many or a size class.

NA	TRBV30	TRBJ1-6	once	CAWSVLNTVNSPLHF	TGTGCCTGGAGTGTACTTAATACAGTCAATTCACCCCTCCACTTT
NA	TRBV29-1	TRBJ2-1	few	CSVRVGAYNEQFF	TGCAGCGTCCGCGTGGGAGCCTACAATGAGCAGTTCTTC
TRBD1	TRBV7-2	TRBJ2-7	NA	CASSVSRDRGYEQYF	TGTGCCAGCAGCGTATCCCGGGACAGGGGCTACGAGCAGTACTTC
NA	TRBV6-5	TRBJ2-5	NA	CASIGVGETQYF	TGTGCCAGCATAGGGGTAGGAGAGACCCAGTACTTC
NA	TRBV30	TRBJ2-1	NA	CACSRPDSKYNEQFF	TGTGCCTGTTCCAGACCCGACTCCAAATACAATGAGCAGTTCTTC
NA	TRBV29-1	TRBJ2-3	NA	CSAVPARGADTQYF	TGCAGCGCCGTCCCCGCCCGTGGGGCAGATACGCAGTATTTT
NA	TRBV5-1	TRBJ2-3	once	CASRWESSTDTQYF	TGCGCCAGCAGATGGGAGTCTTCCACAGATACGCAGTATTTT
NA	TRBV6-6	TRBJ1-5	NA	CATSNSQNQPQHF	TGTGCCACCTCCAACAGCCAGAATCAGCCCCAGCATTTT
NA	TRBV19	TRBJ2-3	NA	CASSIGGIDTDTQYF	TGTGCCAGTAGTATAGGAGGCATAGACACAGATACGCAGTATTTT
NA	TRBV9	TRBJ2-3	NA	CASSLRQTERTDTQYF	TGTGCCAGCAGCCTACGACAGACTGAACGCACAGATACGCAGTATTTT
TRBD2	TRBV4-2	TRBJ2-7	NA	CASSQSGGDHYEQYF	TGTGCCAGCAGCCAAAGTGGGGGGGATCACTACGAGCAGTACTTC
TRBD2	TRBV4-1	TRBJ2-3	NA	CASSRGGPTDTQYF	TGCGCCAGCAGCCGGGGGGGACCCACAGATACGCAGTATTTT
NA	TRBV15	TRBJ1-6	once	CATSRDYVTGYNSPLHF	TGTGCCACCAGCAGAGATTATGTGACAGGCTATAATTCACCCCTCCACTTT
NA	TRBV28	TRBJ1-2	NA	CASSEGGKGYTF	TGTGCCAGCAGTGAAGGGGGGAAAGGCTACACCTTC
NA	TRBV25-1	TRBJ2-5	few	CASSEMKTQYF	TGTGCCAGCAGTGAAATGAAGACCCAGTACTTC
TRBD1	TRBV29-1	TRBJ2-5	NA	CSVIPPDRAQETQYF	TGCAGCGTTATCCCTCCAGACAGGGCCCAAGAGACCCAGTACTTC
TRBD1	TRBV27	TRBJ1-6	NA	CASRGTGGNSPLHF	TGTGCCAGCAGAGGGACAGGGGGTAATTCACCCCTCCACTTT
NA	TRBV7-2	TRBJ1-3	NA	CASSLEGRGNTIYF	TGTGCCAGCAGCTTAGAGGGTCGGGGAAACACCATATATTTT
TRBD1	TRBV5-1	TRBJ2-7	once	CASSLSRETGGVEQYF	TGCGCCAGCAGCTTATCCCGGGAGACAGGGGGCGTCGAGCAGTACTTC
NA	TRBV2	TRBJ2-7	once	CASSRGATYEQYF	TGTGCCAGCAGTCGGGGGGCAACCTACGAGCAGTACTTC
NA	TRBV29-1	TRBJ1-1	NA	CSAIQGGGTEAFF	TGCAGCGCAATACAGGGAGGAGGGACTGAAGCTTTCTTT
TRBD2	TRBV6-5	TRBJ2-1	few	CASSPLAGRYNEQFF	TGTGCCAGCAGCCCACTAGCGGGGAGGTACAATGAGCAGTTCTTC
NA	TRBV5-1	TRBJ2-7	NA	CASSLRRQGLEQYF	TGCGCCAGCAGCTTGAGGAGGCAGGGCCTCGAGCAGTACTTC
NA	TRBV30	TRBJ1-1	NA	CAWSPRVGTEAFF	TGTGCCTGGAGCCCCCGGGTCGGTACTGAAGCTTTCTTT
NA	TRBV29-1	TRBJ2-7	NA	CSVEDVSYEQYF	TGCAGCGTTGAAGACGTTAGCTACGAGCAGTACTTC
NA	TRBV29-1	TRBJ1-2	NA	CSVEGRHGYTF	TGCAGCGTTGAGGGCCGACATGGCTACACCTTC
TRBD2	TRBV13	TRBJ2-5	NA	CASSLGLAGLPLETQYF	TGTGCCAGCAGCCTAGGACTAGCGGGGCTCCCGCTAGAGACCCAGTACTTC
NA	TRBV5-1	TRBJ1-5	NA	CASSLAGGGNQPQHF	TGCGCCAGCAGCTTGGCCGGGGGCGGCAATCAGCCCCAGCATTTT
NA	TRBV29-1	TRBJ1-2	NA	CSANLVAGLGGYTF	TGCAGCGCTAACCTAGTAGCAGGGCTGGGGGGCTACACCTTC
NA	TRBV29-1	TRBJ2-1	NA	CSVFQGGRSNEQFF	TGCAGCGTTTTCCAGGGGGGTAGGAGCAATGAGCAGTTCTTC
NA	TRBV29-1	TRBJ1-1	NA	CSVAGSPRGAFF	TGCAGCGTTGCAGGGTCCCCACGGGGAGCTTTCTTT
TRBD1	TRBV2	TRBJ1-2	NA	CASSEGQGVDGYTF	TGTGCCAGCAGTGAAGGACAGGGTGTAGATGGCTACACCTTC
NA	TRBV29-1	TRBJ2-5	few	CSVTSGRGRETQYF	TGCAGCGTCACGTCGGGGCGCGGGCGGGAGACCCAGTACTTC